This entry lists 19 T cell receptor beta chains sequenced from one sample in a study of immune evolution from preneoplasia to lung adenocarcinoma. Only in-frame clones appear in the TCRdb table, and some are missing; sequencing was by immunoSEQ multiplex PCR. The data hold a few thousand clones, with roughly 85% observed a single time. Sequenced: FFPE invasive lung adenocarcinoma tissue. The receptors stem from a person aged 45-60 years with lung adenocarcinoma.

The chain is built from TRBV28 and TRBJ2-7, with 9 bases lining up with TRBD1. Looked up from germline, CDR1 is MDHEN and CDR2 is SYDVKM. The CDR3 is 13 amino acids. J was trimmed by 3 bases and V by 8 bases; bases with no gene match: 5. CDR3 bases: TGTGCCAGCCTAACGACAGGGGGCTACGAGCAGTACTTC. Protein sequence: CASLTTGGYEQYF.

This chain joins TRBV2 and TRBJ2-1; possibly TRBD1 or TRBD2 for D (5 bases each). Between the trimmed V and J ends, which lost 6 bases and 9 bases, there was a span of 18 bases. Germline V lookup: CDR1 SNHLY, CDR2 FYNNEI. This CDR3 has 14 residues. The CDR3 reads CASRTDWAQGEQFF. Here the CDR3 DNA reads TGTGCCAGCAGGACGGACTGGGCTCAGGGTGAGCAGTTCTTC.

This sequence joins TRBV19 and TRBJ2-7; D gene unclear. The length of the CDR3 is 15 residues. The V end was cut by 0 bases, the J end by 0 bases, with 9 bases between. Germline V gene lookup returns CDR1 LNHDA and CDR2 SQIVND (reference sequence). This CDR3 reads CASSIDGRISYEQYF. CDR3 coding DNA: TGTGCCAGTAGTATAGATGGACGAATCTCCTACGAGCAGTACTTC. The complete variable domain, with remaining parts taken from reference TRBV19 and TRBJ2-7, reads DGGITQSPKYLFRKEGQNVTLSCEQNLNHDAMYWYRQDPGQGLRLIYYSQIVNDFQKGDIAEGYSVSREKKESFPLTVTSAQKNPTAFYLCASSIDGRISYEQYFGPGTRLTVT.

The chain uses TRBV7-6 and TRBJ2-1; D unclear. The CDR3 runs 15 residues. Trimming stripped 1 base from V and 0 bases from J, with 7 bases between. Germline V CDR1 and CDR2: SGHVS, FNYEAQ. CDR3 nucleotide sequence: TGTGCCAGCAGCTTAGGGGCTAGCTCCTACAATGAGCAGTTCTTC. Its protein is CASSLGASSYNEQFF.

The genes are TRBV6-5 and TRBJ2-7; D not resolved. With 5 bases removed from V and 1 base from J, the gap between germline ends came to 9 bases. In germline, CDR1 is MNHEY, CDR2 SVGAGI. This CDR3 contains 13 residues. The CDR3 sequence is CASSGPFSYEQYF. The CDR3 DNA is TGTGCCAGCAGTGGCCCGTTTTCCTACGAGCAGTACTTC.

The chain combines TRBV11-2 with TRBJ1-4, with D possibly matching TRBD1 (5 bases). Germline CDR1 SGHAT, CDR2 FQNNGV. Trimming shortened V by 5 bases and J by 3 bases, and 16 bases separated the two germline ends. CDR3 size: 16 residues. In nucleotides, the CDR3 is TGTGCCAGCAGCAAGGGACCACAGCCATCTAATGAAAAACTGTTTTTT. Translation: CASSKGPQPSNEKLFF.

The chain carries TRBV5-1 and TRBJ1-4; TRBD1 aligns across 7 bases. Germline values: CDR1 SGHRS, CDR2 YFSETQ. V gave up 5 bases and J gave up 3 bases; unmatched junction bases: 7. This CDR3 comprises 15 residues. CDR3 amino acids: CASRETGTANEKLFF. In DNA, the CDR3 is TGCGCCAGCAGGGAGACCGGGACAGCTAATGAAAAACTGTTTTTT.

The rearrangement uses TRBV28 and TRBJ2-3; 10 nucleotides line up with TRBD2. Trimming removed 6 bases from V and 4 bases from J; junction bases left unmatched: 7. The CDR3 loop spans 15 amino acids. Germline V lookup: CDR1 MDHEN, CDR2 SYDVKM. CDR3: CASRSTSGIADTQYF. For the CDR3, the DNA is TGTGCCAGCAGATCTACTAGCGGGATTGCAGATACGCAGTATTTT.

The chain combines TRBV30 with TRBJ2-7; D is possibly TRBD2 (7 bases). Per germline, CDR1 GTSNPN and CDR2 SVGIG (reference sequence). This CDR3 has 15 residues. Trimming shortened V by 2 bases and J by 6 bases, and 20 bases separated the two germline ends. CDR3 amino acids: CAWSRGGAYGGEQYF. The CDR3 DNA reads as TGTGCCTGGAGTCGAGGGGGGGCCTATGGGGGCGAGCAGTACTTC.

This clone showed up just once. The genes are TRBV29-1 and TRBJ1-1; D perhaps matches TRBD1 (5 bases). This CDR3 is built from 13 residues. Per germline, CDR1 SQVTM and CDR2 ANQGSEA. V shed 6 bases and J shed 5 bases, with 16 bases lying between them. The CDR3 loop is CSVRGREGTEAFF. CDR3 DNA sequence: TGCAGCGTGAGGGGCAGGGAGGGGACTGAAGCTTTCTTT.

The chain couples TRBV18 to TRBJ2-5; 8 nucleotides match TRBD1. V dropped 3 bases and J dropped 3; count of bases not matched to a gene: 3. This CDR3 has 14 residues. The germline V gene has CDR1 KGHSH and CDR2 LQKENI. This chain's CDR3 is CASSPTGEKETQYF. The CDR3 DNA follows: TGTGCCAGCTCACCGACAGGGGAAAAAGAGACCCAGTACTTC.

V usage is TRBV19 and J usage is TRBJ2-1; either TRBD1 or TRBD2 may supply D (6 bases each). Between the trimmed V and J ends, which lost 3 bases and 10 bases, there was a span of 13 bases. Germline V gives CDR1 LNHDA, CDR2 SQIVND (reference sequence). This CDR3 comprises 13 residues. CDR3 in DNA: TGTGCCAGTAGTATTGAGTGGGGGGCCGAGCAGTTCTTC. Translation: CASSIEWGAEQFF.

This clone was detected only a few times. V gene TRBV5-4 combines with J gene TRBJ1-3; TRBD1 agrees at 7 bases. Losses at the gene ends were 4 bases for V and 3 bases for J; bases not matched to a gene: 4. The CDR3 is made up of 14 amino acids. Germline values: CDR1 SGHNT, CDR2 YYREEE (reference sequence). The CDR3 sequence: CASSLDRVGNTIYF. DNA for the CDR3: TGTGCCAGCAGCCTCGACAGGGTTGGAAACACCATATATTTT. Full variable domain (rest looked up from reference TRBV5-4 and TRBJ1-3): ETGVTQSPTHLIKTRGQQVTLRCSSQSGHNTVSWYQQALGQGPQFIFQYYREEENGRGNFPPRFSGLQFPNYSSELNVNALELDDSALYLCASSLDRVGNTIYFGEGSWLTVV.

The V gene is TRBV2, the J gene TRBJ2-1; TRBD2 aligns across 9 bases. CDR1 is SNHLY and CDR2 is FYNNEI in the germline V gene. The CDR3 covers 15 residues. V lost 4 bases, J lost 2 bases, and 3 bases stayed unmatched. The CDR3 DNA is TGTGCCAGCAGTGGTTCTAGCGGGGCCTACAATGAGCAGTTCTTC. Encoded protein: CASSGSSGAYNEQFF.

The gene calls are TRBV15 and TRBJ2-3; D not resolved. CDR1 is LNHNV and CDR2 is YYDKDF in the germline V gene (reference sequence). V was shortened by 0 bases and J by 4 bases, with 8 bases between the two germline ends. This CDR3 has 14 residues. The CDR3 DNA reads TGTGCCACCAGCAGAGATTTGGCCGCAGATACGCAGTATTTT. Translating it yields CATSRDLAADTQYF.

This chain joins TRBV5-8 and TRBJ1-1; D is ambiguous. Germline loops: CDR1 SGHTS, CDR2 YDEGEE. The CDR3 covers 16 residues. Trimming removed 4 bases from V and 4 bases from J, with 20 bases in between. CDR3 residues: CASSPRTGQKGTEAFF. The CDR3 nucleotides are TGTGCCAGCAGCCCACGAACCGGGCAGAAGGGCACTGAAGCTTTCTTT.

CDR3 nucleotides: TGCAGCGTTGCCAGGCTAGTAGGCACGAATGAGCAGTTCTTC. It encodes CSVARLVGTNEQFF. This chain uses TRBV29-1 with TRBJ2-1, with D unresolved. Trimming removed 4 bases from V and 7 bases from J, with 17 bases in between. The CDR3 loop spans 14 amino acids. Per the germline V gene, CDR1 is SQVTM and CDR2 is ANQGSEA.

Written as DNA, the CDR3 is TGTGCCAGCAGCAGGGACAACAAAGAGACCCAGTACTTC. Translating gives CASSRDNKETQYF. This rearrangement joins TRBV2 to TRBJ2-5, with TRBD1 as a possible D gene (6 bases). Germline CDR1 SNHLY, CDR2 FYNNEI. V shed 6 bases and J shed 3 bases, with 11 bases lying between them. CDR3 length: 13 amino acids.

This chain links TRBV27 with TRBJ2-7; possible D gene TRBD2, 6 bases. Per germline, CDR1 MNHEY and CDR2 SMNVEV (reference sequence). Trimming left V 6 bases short and J 3 bases short, with 9 bases between. This CDR3 comprises 12 residues. In nucleotides, the CDR3 is TGTGCCAGCAGCAACGGGGGCTACGAGCAGTACTTC. Its translation is CASSNGGYEQYF.